This T cell receptor (beta chain) stems from a study of blood T cell repertoires in COVID-19. Study-wide background: COVID-19 samples from acute and convalescent phases originated in the United States, Italy and Spain.

The method was immunoSEQ multiplex PCR; TCRdb's version includes in-frame clones alone and lacks a portion of them. This table holds about 100,000 clones, over 75% found once. This clone was detected a few times. The sample comprised peripheral blood. The origin of this receptor is a human donor in a cohort sampled during active COVID-19.

Written as DNA, the CDR3 is TGTGCCAGCAGTTACTCCTGGGGAGGGGTGAACACTGAAGCTTTCTTT. Its protein is CASSYSWGGVNTEAFF. The rearrangement joins TRBV6-5 to TRBJ1-1; maybe TRBD1 (5 bases). Trimming removed 0 bases from V and 0 bases from J, with 11 bases in between. The germline CDR1 and CDR2 sequences are MNHEY and SVGAGI. This CDR3 is 16 amino acids long.